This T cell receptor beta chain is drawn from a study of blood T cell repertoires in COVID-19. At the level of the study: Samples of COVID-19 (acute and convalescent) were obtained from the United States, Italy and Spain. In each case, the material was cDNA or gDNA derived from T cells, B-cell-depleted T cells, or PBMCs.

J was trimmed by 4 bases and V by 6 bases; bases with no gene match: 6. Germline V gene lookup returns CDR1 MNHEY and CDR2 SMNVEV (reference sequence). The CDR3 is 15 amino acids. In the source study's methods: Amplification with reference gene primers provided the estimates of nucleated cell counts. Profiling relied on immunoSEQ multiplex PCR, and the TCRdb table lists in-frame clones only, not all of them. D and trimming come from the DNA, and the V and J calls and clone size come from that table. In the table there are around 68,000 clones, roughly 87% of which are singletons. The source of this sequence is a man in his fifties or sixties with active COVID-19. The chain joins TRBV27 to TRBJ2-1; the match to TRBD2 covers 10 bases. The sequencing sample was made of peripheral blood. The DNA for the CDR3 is TGTGCCAGCAGCTTACTAGCGGGACAGTACAATGAGCAGTTCTTC. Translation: CASSLLAGQYNEQFF.